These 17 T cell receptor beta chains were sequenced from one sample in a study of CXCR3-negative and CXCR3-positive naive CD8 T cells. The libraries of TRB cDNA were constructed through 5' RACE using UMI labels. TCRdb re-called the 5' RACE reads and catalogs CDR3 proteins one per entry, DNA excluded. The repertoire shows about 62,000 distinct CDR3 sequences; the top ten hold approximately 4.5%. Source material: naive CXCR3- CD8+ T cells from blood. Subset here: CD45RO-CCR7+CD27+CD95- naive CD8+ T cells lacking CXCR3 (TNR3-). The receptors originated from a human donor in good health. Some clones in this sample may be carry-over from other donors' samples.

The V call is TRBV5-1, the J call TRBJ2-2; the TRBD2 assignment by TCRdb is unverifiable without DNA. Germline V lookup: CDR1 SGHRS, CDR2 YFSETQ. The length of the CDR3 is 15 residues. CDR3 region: CASSPSAGSTGELFF.

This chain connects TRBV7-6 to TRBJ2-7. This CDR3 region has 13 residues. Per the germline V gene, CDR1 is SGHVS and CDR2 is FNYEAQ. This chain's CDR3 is CASSPTGPHEQYF.

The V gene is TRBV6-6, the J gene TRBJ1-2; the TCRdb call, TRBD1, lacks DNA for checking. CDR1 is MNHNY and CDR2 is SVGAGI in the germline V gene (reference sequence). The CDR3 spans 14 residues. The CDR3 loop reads CASSYVTGNYGYTF.

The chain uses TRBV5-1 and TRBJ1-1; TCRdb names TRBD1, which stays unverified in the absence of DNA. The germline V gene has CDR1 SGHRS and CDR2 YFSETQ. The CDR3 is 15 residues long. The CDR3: CASSPEARGGFEAFF.

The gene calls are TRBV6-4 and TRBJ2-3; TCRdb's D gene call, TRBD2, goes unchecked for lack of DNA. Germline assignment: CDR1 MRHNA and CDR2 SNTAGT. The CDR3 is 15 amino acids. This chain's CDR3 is CASSDGTGSTDTQYF.

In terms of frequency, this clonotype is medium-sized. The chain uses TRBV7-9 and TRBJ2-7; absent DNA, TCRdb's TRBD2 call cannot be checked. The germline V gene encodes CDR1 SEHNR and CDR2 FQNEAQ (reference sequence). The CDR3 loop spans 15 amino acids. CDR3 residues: CASSLVLAAAYEQYF.

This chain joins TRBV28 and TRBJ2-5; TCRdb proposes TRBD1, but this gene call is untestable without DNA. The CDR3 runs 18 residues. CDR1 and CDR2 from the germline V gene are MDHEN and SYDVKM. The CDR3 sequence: CASSPPGGQEGGEETQYF.

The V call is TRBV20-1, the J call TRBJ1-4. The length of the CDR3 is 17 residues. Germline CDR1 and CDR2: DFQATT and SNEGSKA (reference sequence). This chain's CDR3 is CSARDLGKEGANEKLFF.

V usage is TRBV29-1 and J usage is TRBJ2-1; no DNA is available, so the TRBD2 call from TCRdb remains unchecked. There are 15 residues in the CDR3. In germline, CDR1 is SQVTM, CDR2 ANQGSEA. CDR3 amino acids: CSVPWWRATYNEQFF.

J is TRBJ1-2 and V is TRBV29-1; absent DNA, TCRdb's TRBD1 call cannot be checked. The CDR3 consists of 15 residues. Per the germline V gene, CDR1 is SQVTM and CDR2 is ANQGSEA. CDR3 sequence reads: CSVEDPRGQFYGYTF.

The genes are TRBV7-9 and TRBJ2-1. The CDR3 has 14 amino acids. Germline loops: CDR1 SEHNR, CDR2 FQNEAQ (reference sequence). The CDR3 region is CASSLVLSDNEQFF.

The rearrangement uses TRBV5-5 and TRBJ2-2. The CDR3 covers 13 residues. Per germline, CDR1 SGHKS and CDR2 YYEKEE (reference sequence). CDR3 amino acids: CASSLWYTGELFF.

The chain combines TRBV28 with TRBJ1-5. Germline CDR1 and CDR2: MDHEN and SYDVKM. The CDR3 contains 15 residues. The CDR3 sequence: CASSFMGYSNQPQHF.

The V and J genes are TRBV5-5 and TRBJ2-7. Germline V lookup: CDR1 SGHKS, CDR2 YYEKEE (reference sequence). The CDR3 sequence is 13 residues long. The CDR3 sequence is CASSLGRAYEQYF.

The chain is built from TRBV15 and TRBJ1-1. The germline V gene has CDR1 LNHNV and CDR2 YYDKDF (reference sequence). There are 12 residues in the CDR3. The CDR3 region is CATSSLSTEAFF.

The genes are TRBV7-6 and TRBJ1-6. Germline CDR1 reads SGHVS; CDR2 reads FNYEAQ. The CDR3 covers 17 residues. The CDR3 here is CASSSGRGLEYNSPLHF.

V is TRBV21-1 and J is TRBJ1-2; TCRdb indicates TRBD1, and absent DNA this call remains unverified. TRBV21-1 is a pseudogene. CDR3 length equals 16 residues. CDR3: CASSSRTGTASYGYTF.